The rows below give T cell receptor beta chains drawn from one sample of a study of identical twins. MiXCR, applied by TCRdb to the 5' RACE reads, yields one record per CDR3 protein. The repertoire holds fewer than 650,000 distinct CDR3 sequences, with 9.6% as singletons. These data were also reused for a study on yellow fever vaccine responses in identical twins.

Sample: PBMCs. The source is a woman between 18 and 29 years old in good health. Both conserved end residues are part of each CDR3. D genes are given only for firm matches. The size entry is marked missing in some rows and otherwise reads once, few, many or a size class.

clone size: -
D gene: TRBD2
CDR3 length: 17
J gene: TRBJ2-1
V gene: TRBV3-1
CDR3 protein: CASSQEGLAGGPNEQFF
CDR3 DNA: TGTGCCAGCAGCCAAGAGGGACTAGCGGGGGGGCCAAATGAGCAGTTCTTC

clone size: -
D gene: -
CDR3 length: 14
J gene: TRBJ2-1
V gene: TRBV5-1
CDR3 protein: CASSPDTSYNEQFF
CDR3 DNA: TGCGCCAGCAGCCCGGACACGTCCTACAATGAGCAGTTCTTC

clone size: -
D gene: TRBD2
CDR3 length: 17
J gene: TRBJ2-3
V gene: TRBV20-1
CDR3 protein: CSAPALTSGRATDTQYF
CDR3 DNA: TGCAGTGCGCCCGCCCTTACTAGCGGGAGGGCCACAGATACGCAGTATTTT

clone size: many
D gene: -
CDR3 length: 12
J gene: TRBJ2-5
V gene: TRBV20-1
CDR3 protein: CSAREYQETQYF
CDR3 DNA: TGCAGTGCTAGAGAGTATCAAGAGACCCAGTACTTC

clone size: few
D gene: -
CDR3 length: 14
J gene: TRBJ2-7
V gene: TRBV7-2
CDR3 protein: CASSLPFGGYEQYF
CDR3 DNA: TGTGCCAGCAGCTTACCGTTTGGGGGATACGAGCAGTACTTC

clone size: -
D gene: -
CDR3 length: 14
J gene: TRBJ2-5
V gene: TRBV7-8
CDR3 protein: CASSRGRVQETQYF
CDR3 DNA: TGTGCCAGCAGCCGCGGCAGGGTCCAAGAGACCCAGTACTTC

clone size: many
D gene: -
CDR3 length: 14
J gene: TRBJ1-5
V gene: TRBV6-1
CDR3 protein: CASSPGPSDQPQHF
CDR3 DNA: TGTGCCAGCAGCCCCGGGCCTAGTGACCAGCCCCAGCATTTT

clone size: -
D gene: -
CDR3 length: 13
J gene: TRBJ2-5
V gene: TRBV5-1
CDR3 protein: CASSSGLIETQYF
CDR3 DNA: TGCGCCAGCAGCTCAGGCTTGATAGAGACCCAGTACTTC

clone size: many
D gene: TRBD1
CDR3 length: 15
J gene: TRBJ2-7
V gene: TRBV7-2
CDR3 protein: CASSYRTGTTYEQYF
CDR3 DNA: TGTGCCAGCAGTTATCGGACAGGGACCACCTACGAGCAGTACTTC

clone size: many
D gene: TRBD1
CDR3 length: 13
J gene: TRBJ2-7
V gene: TRBV5-1
CDR3 protein: CASSFQGADEQYF
CDR3 DNA: TGTGCCAGCAGCTTTCAGGGGGCGGACGAGCAGTACTTC

clone size: few
D gene: -
CDR3 length: 13
J gene: TRBJ1-5
V gene: TRBV28
CDR3 protein: CASQGMSNQPQHF
CDR3 DNA: TGTGCCAGTCAAGGGATGAGCAATCAGCCCCAGCATTTT

clone size: many
D gene: -
CDR3 length: 14
J gene: TRBJ2-2
V gene: TRBV20-1
CDR3 protein: CSARGPSNTGELFF
CDR3 DNA: TGCAGTGCCCGGGGACCTTCGAACACCGGGGAGCTGTTTTTT

clone size: -
D gene: -
CDR3 length: 14
J gene: TRBJ2-3
V gene: TRBV11-2
CDR3 protein: CASSKRDGTDTQYF
CDR3 DNA: TGTGCCAGCAGCAAACGGGACGGCACAGATACGCAGTATTTT

clone size: few
D gene: TRBD1
CDR3 length: 14
J gene: TRBJ2-5
V gene: TRBV6-5
CDR3 protein: CASSYSTGGGTQYF
CDR3 DNA: TGTGCCAGCAGTTACTCGACAGGGGGCGGGACCCAGTACTTC

clone size: -
D gene: TRBD1
CDR3 length: 15
J gene: TRBJ2-1
V gene: TRBV2
CDR3 protein: CASSQQGVGYNEQFF
CDR3 DNA: TGTGCCAGCAGTCAACAGGGGGTCGGTTACAATGAGCAGTTCTTC

clone size: -
D gene: -
CDR3 length: 13
J gene: TRBJ1-5
V gene: TRBV24-1
CDR3 protein: CATQRRSNQPQHF
CDR3 DNA: TGTGCCACCCAACGGAGAAGCAATCAGCCCCAGCATTTT

clone size: -
D gene: TRBD2
CDR3 length: 14
J gene: TRBJ2-3
V gene: TRBV6-2/TRBV6-3
CDR3 protein: CASGLADTTDTQYF
CDR3 DNA: TGTGCCAGCGGCCTAGCGGATACTACAGATACGCAGTATTTT

clone size: -
D gene: TRBD1
CDR3 length: 13
J gene: TRBJ1-2
V gene: TRBV12-3/TRBV12-4
CDR3 protein: CASSLPGQGGYTF
CDR3 DNA: TGTGCCAGCAGCCTGCCGGGACAGGGCGGCTACACCTTC

clone size: -
D gene: -
CDR3 length: 14
J gene: TRBJ1-6
V gene: TRBV20-1
CDR3 protein: CSALKEGGHSPLHF
CDR3 DNA: TGCAGTGCCCTAAAAGAGGGGGGCCATTCACCCCTCCACTTT

clone size: many
D gene: TRBD1
CDR3 length: 19
J gene: TRBJ2-6
V gene: TRBV4-2
CDR3 protein: CASSQGASGQGSGANVLTF
CDR3 DNA: TGTGCCAGCAGCCAAGGGGCTTCGGGACAGGGGAGCGGGGCCAACGTCCTGACTTTC

clone size: -
D gene: TRBD1
CDR3 length: 17
J gene: TRBJ2-2
V gene: TRBV7-6
CDR3 protein: CASSRPKDDRGNGELFF
CDR3 DNA: TGTGCCAGCAGCCGCCCAAAAGACGACAGGGGAAACGGGGAGCTGTTTTTT

clone size: -
D gene: -
CDR3 length: 14
J gene: TRBJ2-1
V gene: TRBV29-1
CDR3 protein: CSVEGTGPFYEQFF
CDR3 DNA: TGCAGCGTTGAGGGGACGGGCCCCTTCTATGAGCAGTTCTTC

clone size: -
D gene: -
CDR3 length: 14
J gene: TRBJ2-7
V gene: TRBV7-2
CDR3 protein: CASSPTGARGEQYF
CDR3 DNA: TGTGCCAGCAGCCCGACGGGGGCACGTGGCGAGCAGTACTTC

clone size: many
D gene: -
CDR3 length: 13
J gene: TRBJ2-4
V gene: TRBV7-8
CDR3 protein: CASSPNRENIQYF
CDR3 DNA: TGTGCCAGCAGTCCAAACAGGGAAAACATTCAGTACTTC

clone size: many
D gene: TRBD1
CDR3 length: 17
J gene: TRBJ2-2
V gene: TRBV24-1
CDR3 protein: CATSDPRDRVDTGELFF
CDR3 DNA: TGTGCCACCAGTGATCCCCGCGACAGGGTGGACACCGGGGAGCTGTTTTTT

clone size: many
D gene: -
CDR3 length: 13
J gene: TRBJ2-7
V gene: TRBV18
CDR3 protein: CASSPVPTYEQYF
CDR3 DNA: TGTGCCAGCTCACCAGTCCCGACCTACGAGCAGTACTTC

clone size: -
D gene: -
CDR3 length: 15
J gene: TRBJ2-7
V gene: TRBV4-1
CDR3 protein: CASSQGRDWAGEQYF
CDR3 DNA: TGCGCCAGCAGCCAAGGCCGGGACTGGGCTGGGGAGCAGTACTTC